The 21 T cell receptor beta chains below come from one sample, sequenced in a study of T cells in Graves' hyperthyroidism and ophthalmopathy. TCR beta CDR3 sequences were amplified from RNA transcripts. When the TCR CDR3 underwent first-round RT-PCR, the HTBI primer set was used. TCRdb reprocessed the multiplex PCR reads via MiXCR and lists one record per CDR3 protein. The table lists about 410,000 distinct CDR3 sequences, 13% to 15% of them singletons. What was sequenced was blood. Every receptor here comes from a woman in her 30s with Graves' ophthalmopathy.

The table lists this clonotype with a count of one. A read error may be the cause here, since a much bigger clone is one base away. It is likely a read error, because the conserved phenylalanine at the end of the CDR3 is missing. The J gene is TRBJ1-5, the V gene TRBV28; 7 positions agree with TRBD1. Germline CDR1 reads MDHEN; CDR2 reads SYDVKM. This CDR3 contains 14 residues. Trimming at V came to 6 bases and at J to 2 bases, leaving 4 bases not matched to a gene. CDR3 coding DNA: TGTGCCAGCAGAGAGGGGGCCGGCAATCAGCCCCAGCATGTT. Encoded protein: CASREGAGNQPQHV.

Many counts were recorded for this clonotype. The chain carries TRBV7-8 and TRBJ1-5; D remains ambiguous. Trimming cost V 1 base and J 5 bases, with 9 bases left between them. The CDR3 length is 14 residues. Germline CDR1 reads SGHVS; CDR2 reads FQNEAQ. CDR3: CASSLDAIDQPQHF. The CDR3 region has the DNA TGTGCCAGCAGCTTAGACGCCATAGATCAGCCCCAGCATTTT.

This clonotype has at least ten counts. The rearrangement joins TRBV28 to TRBJ2-3; D gene ambiguous. The germline CDR1 and CDR2 sequences are MDHEN and SYDVKM. Deletions cut 5 bases from V and 2 bases from J, with 17 bases between. This CDR3 comprises 16 residues. In DNA, the CDR3 is TGTGCCAGCAGTCTAACTGTGGAAAGGGACACAGATACGCAGTATTTT. Translation: CASSLTVERDTDTQYF.

In this sample, this clonotype turned up many times. J is TRBJ2-5 and V is TRBV20-1, with 8 nucleotides matching TRBD1. CDR1 DFQATT and CDR2 SNEGSKA come from the germline V gene (reference sequence). The CDR3 has 15 amino acids. The CDR3 region has the DNA TGCAGCGCGACAGGGGCGCTATCTAATCCGGAGACCCAGTACTTC. Its translation: CSATGALSNPETQYF.

This clonotype was counted ten times or more. The chain recombines TRBV7-9 with TRBJ2-7; D may match TRBD1 or TRBD2 (5 bases each). The CDR3 runs to 13 residues. V was trimmed by 5 bases and J by 8 bases, leaving 16 bases between them. The germline V gene has CDR1 SEHNR and CDR2 FQNEAQ (reference sequence). The CDR3 is CASSGARDAKQYF. In DNA form, the CDR3 reads TGTGCCAGCAGCGGTGCACGGGACGCCAAGCAGTACTTC.

This clonotype was seen repeatedly, ten times or more. The gene calls are TRBV18 and TRBJ2-7; D may be TRBD1 (6 bases). This CDR3 has 13 amino acids. Trimming took 3 bases from V and 4 from J, leaving 10 bases between them. Germline lookup yields CDR1 KGHSH and CDR2 LQKENI. This CDR3 reads CASSPIQGYEQYF. The CDR3 region has the DNA TGTGCCAGCTCACCGATACAGGGTTACGAGCAGTACTTC.

The chain combines TRBV20-1 with TRBJ2-7, with D perhaps TRBD2 (5 bases). Germline V CDR1 and CDR2: DFQATT, SNEGSKA (reference sequence). The V and J ends lost 3 bases and 4 bases respectively, with 13 bases between them. The CDR3 loop spans 13 amino acids. CDR3 residues: CSASREKRYEQYF. The CDR3 DNA reads as TGCAGTGCTAGCCGGGAAAAGCGGTACGAGCAGTACTTC.

Worth noting for this clonotype: A much larger clonotype is one base distant, so this may be a read error. The V and J genes are TRBV15 and TRBJ1-3, with D tentatively TRBD1 (6 bases). Germline V lookup: CDR1 LNHNV, CDR2 YYDKDF (reference sequence). The CDR3 is 12 amino acids. CDR3 protein: CAISRGGDTIYF. The CDR3 nucleotides read TGTGCCATCAGCAGAGGGGGAGACACCATATATTTT.

This clonotype was counted many times. The chain employs TRBV19 and TRBJ2-2; unclear D gene. Germline lookup yields CDR1 LNHDA and CDR2 SQIVND (reference sequence). The CDR3 runs to 15 residues. V lost 3 bases to trimming and J lost 6 bases, with 14 bases between them. The CDR3 reads CASSIYVAGPGELFF. The CDR3 DNA sequence: TGTGCCAGTAGTATTTACGTAGCAGGACCCGGGGAGCTGTTTTTT.

The CDR3 DNA reads as TGTGCCAGCAGTGTGGACAGGGCTCGTGGCTACACCTTC. This encodes CASSVDRARGYTF. J is TRBJ1-2 and V is TRBV12-3 or TRBV12-4, with 8 bases identical to TRBD1. CDR3 length: 13 amino acids. Trimming took 5 bases from V and 7 from J; bases not matched to a gene: 6.

The V and J genes are TRBV11-2 and TRBJ2-2, with TRBD1 matching 9 bases. The CDR3 runs to 14 residues. The V and J ends lost 1 base and 7 bases, in that order; junction bases with no gene match: 1. Per germline, CDR1 SGHAT and CDR2 FQNNGV. This CDR3 is CASSLGTGVGELFF. The CDR3 nucleotides read TGTGCCAGCAGCTTAGGGACAGGGGTCGGGGAGCTGTTTTTT. Full variable domain (rest looked up from reference TRBV11-2 and TRBJ2-2): EAGVAQSPRYKIIEKRQSVAFWCNPISGHATLYWYQQILGQGPKLLIQFQNNGVVDDSQLPKDRFSAERLKGVDSTLKIQPAKLEDSAVYLCASSLGTGVGELFFGEGSRLTVL.

This clonotype has just a few counts. The V call is TRBV6-1, the J call TRBJ2-7; tentatively, D is TRBD1 or TRBD2 (6 bases each). V shed 4 bases and J shed 0 bases, with 13 bases lying between them. Germline V lookup: CDR1 MNHNS, CDR2 SASEGT. This CDR3 is 15 amino acids long. Written as DNA, the CDR3 is TGTGCCAGCAGTGGCGGGACACTGAGCTCCTACGAGCAGTACTTC. Its protein is CASSGGTLSSYEQYF.

This clonotype showed up just a few times. DNA for the CDR3: TGTGCCAGCAGTTACTCGCTCAGGGGGTTCAACGAGCAGTACTTC. Its translation: CASSYSLRGFNEQYF. The rearrangement joins TRBV6-5 to TRBJ2-7; 7 positions agree with TRBD1. The J segment lost 5 bases and the V segment lost 0 bases, leaving 7 bases of the junction unmatched. Germline V lookup: CDR1 MNHEY, CDR2 SVGAGI. The CDR3 consists of 15 residues.

The chain uses TRBV27 and TRBJ2-1; D remains ambiguous. Germline assignment: CDR1 MNHEY and CDR2 SMNVEV (reference sequence). V lost 10 bases and J 0 bases, leaving 13 bases between the germline ends. CDR3 size: 14 residues. The CDR3 region is CAIQIPDSYNEQFF. As DNA, the CDR3 is TGTGCCATCCAAATACCCGACTCCTACAATGAGCAGTTCTTC.

Many counts were recorded for this clonotype. This chain uses TRBV15 with TRBJ1-1, with D uncertain. This CDR3 has 15 amino acids. Trimming left V 2 bases short and J 5 bases short, with 15 bases between. CDR1 LNHNV and CDR2 YYDKDF come from the germline V gene (reference sequence). The CDR3 protein is CATSRKTRSGTEAFF. The DNA for the CDR3 is TGTGCCACCAGCAGAAAAACACGATCGGGTACTGAAGCTTTCTTT.

This rearrangement joins TRBV10-3 to TRBJ1-4, with TRBD1 matching over 8 bases. Germline lookup yields CDR1 ENHRY and CDR2 SYGVKD. The V and J ends lost 5 bases and 7 bases, in that order; junction bases with no gene match: 6. There are 14 residues in the CDR3. The CDR3, as DNA: TGTGCCATCAGTCCGGGACAGGAGAGTGAAAAACTGTTTTTT. This encodes CAISPGQESEKLFF.

This clonotype was seen many times. This sequence joins TRBV2 and TRBJ2-5, with D perhaps matching TRBD1 (5 bases). This CDR3 contains 15 residues. CDR1 and CDR2 (germline): SNHLY, FYNNEI. V gave up 5 bases and J gave up 1 base, with 14 bases separating them. The CDR3 DNA sequence: TGTGCCAGCAGTATAGGAAGGGGTTCCCAAGAGACCCAGTACTTC. Protein sequence: CASSIGRGSQETQYF.

On this clonotype: Given a much more abundant clone one base away, this may be a read error. The gene calls are TRBV6-2 or TRBV6-3 and TRBJ1-1; no clear D. The CDR3 runs 14 residues. CDR1 is MNHEY and CDR2 is SVGEGT in the germline V gene. CDR3: CASSRRFTYTEGFF. The CDR3 nucleotides read TGTGCCAGCAGCCGCCGTTTTACTTACACTGAAGGTTTCTTT.

The table lists this clonotype with a few counts. V and J are TRBV7-9 and TRBJ2-4; D call uncertain. The germline V and J ends were trimmed by 7 bases and 0 bases, with 13 bases remaining between them. The CDR3 covers 15 residues. CDR1 is SEHNR, CDR2 FQNEAQ, per germline (reference sequence). The CDR3 region is CASTQGNTAKNIQYF. The CDR3 DNA is TGTGCCAGCACCCAAGGGAACACAGCCAAAAACATTCAGTACTTC.

This clonotype has a count of ten or more. The V call is TRBV28, the J call TRBJ1-1, with TRBD1 matching 10 bases. The junction had 7 bases not matched to a gene; V was cut back by 6 bases and J by 6 bases. Germline V gene lookup returns CDR1 MDHEN and CDR2 SYDVKM. This CDR3 has 14 amino acids. The CDR3 sequence: CASRSGQGWSEAFF. DNA for the CDR3: TGTGCCAGCAGGTCGGGACAGGGGTGGTCTGAAGCTTTCTTT.

The CDR3 region has the DNA TGTGCCAGCAGCTTCCGGGCCTCCCGTTTATCATCAACTAATGAAAAACTGTTTTTT. It is translated as CASSFRASRLSSTNEKLFF. This sequence joins TRBV5-6 and TRBJ1-4, with D unclear. The germline V gene has CDR1 SGHDT and CDR2 YYEEEE. The CDR3 runs to 19 residues. Trimming removed 2 bases from V and 0 bases from J, with 20 bases in between.